This T cell receptor (beta chain) was identified during a study of cytomegalovirus exposure and HLA in healthy donors. Study results and caveats: Association of 16,951 TCR beta sequences with HLA alleles was found at 0.05 false discovery rate in a later analysis.

PCR amplification relied on 60 Vbeta primers (plus 13 Jbeta primers). Sequencing used immunoSEQ multiplex PCR; TCRdb keeps in-frame clones, though not all of them. The sample lists over 70,000 clones; about 68% were seen once. The CDR3 loop spans 13 amino acids. Trimming shortened V by 7 bases and J by 1 base, and 10 bases separated the two germline ends. The germline V gene encodes CDR1 MDHEN and CDR2 SYDVKM. In regard to this clone: Its antigen is unidentified.

The TCR originated in a man aged 25-45 years in good health and CMV-seropositive. The V and J genes are TRBV28 and TRBJ1-2; no clear D gene. Material: PBMCs. The CDR3 DNA follows: TGTGCCAGCATTGCAGAATTTAACTATGGCTACACCTTC. It specifies CASIAEFNYGYTF.